These T cell receptor beta chains were read from a single sample in a study of PD-1 blockade in classical Hodgkin lymphoma. Profiling relied on immunoSEQ multiplex PCR, and the TCRdb table lists in-frame clones only, not all of them. The sample gives 15,000 or so clones, around 64% of which show up once; roughly 10% is in the top ten. The sequences come from peripheral blood mononuclear cells (PBMCs), collected at baseline. These receptors were collected from a human donor with classical Hodgkin lymphoma. The conserved cysteine and the conserved F or W are not part of the CDR3 here. The order of the fields is clone size, V gene, J gene, CDR3 protein. A clone size is listed for some rows: how often the clone was seen (once, few, many), or a class if it is expanded.

>NA|TRBV5-1|TRBJ1-2
ASSLGQASNYGYT
>NA|TRBV9|TRBJ2-3
ASSPFPLLAGYTDTQY
>NA|TRBV21-1|TRBJ2-5
ASNQGRETQY
>NA|TRBV7-3|TRBJ2-2
ASSFSGSETGELF
>NA|TRBV27|TRBJ2-7
ASSLKPTYYEQY
>few|TRBV15|TRBJ2-5
ATSRDIQETQY
>NA|TRBV19|TRBJ2-3
ASSIVGRGRSTDTQY
>NA|TRBV29-1|TRBJ1-2
SVEEGGDGYT
>NA|TRBV13|TRBJ2-7
ASSLFGTGATYEQY
>few|TRBV23-1|TRBJ1-1
ASSHREGRANTEAF
>NA|TRBV19|TRBJ2-1
ASSDDRGLYNEQF
>once|TRBV4-1|TRBJ1-2
ASSQVRITNYGYT
>few|TRBV27|TRBJ1-6
ATRTQDNSPLH
>NA|TRBV5-1|TRBJ2-1
ASSLDGSSYNEQF
>NA|TRBV5-4|TRBJ2-2
ASSLSTTRGNTGELF
>NA|TRBV19|TRBJ2-5
ASSIGRGQETQY
>NA|TRBV9|TRBJ2-1
ASSLAGTYNEQF
>NA|TRBV6-5|TRBJ2-1
ASSYGDNEQF
>NA|TRBV25-1|TRBJ2-2
ASSGHTGTGTTGELF
>NA|TRBV7-2|TRBJ2-7
ASGNVYEQY
>NA|TRBV28|TRBJ2-7
ASSFGLAGVYEQY
>NA|TRBV10-3|TRBJ2-6
AISESTSGANVLT
>few|TRBV10-2|TRBJ1-2
ASSDPGAYGYT
>NA|TRBV5-6|TRBJ1-1
ASSEEGLMNTEAF
>NA|TRBV28|TRBJ1-2
ASRGSSNYGYT
>large|TRBV7-9|TRBJ1-6
ASSPDYNSPLH
>NA|TRBV18|TRBJ1-5
ASSPYAPVSNQPQH
>NA|TRBV29-1|TRBJ2-2
SVEDRKSLAGGELF
>NA|TRBV18|TRBJ2-3
ASSPSVQGTDTQY
>NA|TRBV2|TRBJ1-4
ASSEAVQGTNEKLF
>few|TRBV18|TRBJ2-7
ASSPRDRVYEQY
>few|TRBV28|TRBJ1-4
ASSPTGPLGANEKLF
>medium-sized|TRBV7-9|TRBJ2-1
ASSVGTSGYNEQF
>NA|TRBV5-6|TRBJ2-1
ASSLEPLTSGIYNNEQF
>once|TRBV11-2|TRBJ1-1
ASTLQGAGTEAF
>NA|TRBV6-5|TRBJ1-1
ASSYRGQNTEAF
>medium-sized|TRBV9|TRBJ2-1
ASSAHRELINEQF
>NA|TRBV27|TRBJ2-5
ASSLRGRLETQY
>NA|TRBV29-1|TRBJ2-6
SVAVDPGSSGANVLT
>NA|TRBV5-1|TRBJ2-2
ASSSTEGTSGRIVTGELF
>NA|TRBV4-1|TRBJ1-2
ASSQETGTVSYT
>NA|TRBV6-5|TRBJ2-2
ASSYSTTNTGELF
>NA|TRBV19|TRBJ2-3
ASSITGDDTQY
>NA|TRBV6-5|TRBJ2-2
ASSYSTTNTGELF
>once|TRBV2|TRBJ1-5
ASSKRGTGWPQH
>NA|TRBV7-2|TRBJ2-7
ASSLGGRTASYEQY
>NA|TRBV4-2|TRBJ2-7
ASSPDPGQVSYEQY
>NA|TRBV7-2|TRBJ1-2
ASSSRGSSDYGYT
>NA|TRBV10-3|TRBJ2-7
AISESSGLAYEQY